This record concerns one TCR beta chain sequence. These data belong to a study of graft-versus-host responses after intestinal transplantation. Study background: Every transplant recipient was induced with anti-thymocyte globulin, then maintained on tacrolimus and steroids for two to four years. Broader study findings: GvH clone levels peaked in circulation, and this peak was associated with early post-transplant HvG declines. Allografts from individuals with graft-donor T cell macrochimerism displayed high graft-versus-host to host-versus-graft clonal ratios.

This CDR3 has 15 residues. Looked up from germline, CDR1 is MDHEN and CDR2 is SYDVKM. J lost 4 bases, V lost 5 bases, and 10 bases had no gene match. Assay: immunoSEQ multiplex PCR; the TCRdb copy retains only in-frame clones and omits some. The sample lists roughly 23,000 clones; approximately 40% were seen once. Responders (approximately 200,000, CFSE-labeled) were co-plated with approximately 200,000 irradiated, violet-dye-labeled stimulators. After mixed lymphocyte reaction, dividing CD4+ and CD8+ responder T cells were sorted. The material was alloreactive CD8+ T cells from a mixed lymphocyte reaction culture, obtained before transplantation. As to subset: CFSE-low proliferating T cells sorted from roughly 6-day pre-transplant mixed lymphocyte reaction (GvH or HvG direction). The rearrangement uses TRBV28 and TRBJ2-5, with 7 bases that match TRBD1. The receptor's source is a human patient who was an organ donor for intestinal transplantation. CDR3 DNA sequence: TGTGCCAGCAGTCCTACAGGGGCGCTGGGAGAGACCCAGTACTTC. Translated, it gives CASSPTGALGETQYF.